This T cell receptor beta chain is from a study of memory CD4+ T cells and cytomegalovirus serostatus. Looking at the study overall: This sample comes from healthy Belgian adults, under 10 CMV seropositive, 24 seronegative. Points from the study as a whole: CMV serostatus prediction reached median AUC 0.95, or 0.91 with US-trained model. Of about 150 reported CMV TCRbeta sequences, under 80 were found in memory CD4+ repertoires.

With regard to this clone: No antigen is known for it.

Single viable CD3+CD4+CD8-CD45RO+ cells were sorted as the memory CD4+ T cells. Serostatus was set by detecting CMV pp150, pp28, p38, p52 IgG. Clones were read by immunoSEQ multiplex PCR, and TCRdb kept only the in-frame ones, dropping some. The sample lists approximately 46,000 clones; around 77% were seen once. The sequenced material came from memory CD4+ T cells from blood. The TCR originated in an adult in good health and CMV-seronegative.

CDR3 protein: CASSPTKRRGNSPLHF. CDR3 nucleotides: TGTGCCAGCAGCCCAACCAAGAGGAGGGGGAATTCACCCCTCCACTTT. This chain connects TRBV5-6 to TRBJ1-6, with TRBD1 as a possible D gene (6 bases). The germline V and J ends were trimmed by 4 bases and 7 bases, with 18 bases remaining between them. CDR3 length: 16 amino acids. Germline V gene data show CDR1 as SGHDT and CDR2 as YYEEEE.